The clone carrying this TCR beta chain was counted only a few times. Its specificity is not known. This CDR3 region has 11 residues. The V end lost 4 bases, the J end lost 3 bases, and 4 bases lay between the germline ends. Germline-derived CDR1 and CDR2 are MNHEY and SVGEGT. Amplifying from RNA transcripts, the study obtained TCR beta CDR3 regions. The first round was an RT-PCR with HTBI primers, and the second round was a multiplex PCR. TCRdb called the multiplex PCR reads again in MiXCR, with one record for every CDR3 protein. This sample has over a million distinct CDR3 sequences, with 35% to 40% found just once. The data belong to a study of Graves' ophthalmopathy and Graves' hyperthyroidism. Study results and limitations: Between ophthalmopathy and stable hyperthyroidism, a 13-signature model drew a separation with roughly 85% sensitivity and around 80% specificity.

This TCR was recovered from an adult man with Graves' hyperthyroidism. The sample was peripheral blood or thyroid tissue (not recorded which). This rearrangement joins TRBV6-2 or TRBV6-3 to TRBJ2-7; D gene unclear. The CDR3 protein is CASSWLYEQYF. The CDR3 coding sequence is TGTGCCAGCAGTTGGCTCTACGAGCAGTACTTC.